This paragraph covers one T cell receptor beta chain sequence. Its specificity is not known. PCR employed 60 Vbeta and 13 Jbeta primers. Sequencing was performed with immunoSEQ multiplex PCR; in TCRdb, only in-frame clones are kept and a portion is missing. Among 160,000 or so clones listed, approximately 85% were seen once. CDR1 LNHDA and CDR2 SQIVND come from the germline V gene (reference sequence). There are 15 residues in the CDR3. V lost 3 bases to trimming and J lost 5 bases, with 14 bases between them. The record originates from a study of cytomegalovirus exposure and HLA in healthy donors. Findings and caveats of the study: The study designated fewer than 200 TCR beta chains cytomegalovirus-associated.

This receptor was taken from a man aged 50-60 years in good health and CMV-seropositive. The specimen sequenced was PBMCs. This rearrangement joins TRBV19 to TRBJ2-1; D remains ambiguous. The CDR3 sequence: CASSIGASPNNEQFF. In DNA, the CDR3 is TGTGCCAGTAGTATTGGAGCCTCTCCGAACAATGAGCAGTTCTTC.